A single sample is the source of the 15 T cell receptor beta chains below, sequenced in a study of beta chain features in type 1 diabetes (dated by TCRdb to between 2018 and 2020). Paper-wide results and their limitations: Type 1 diabetes patients showed a moderate but significant shortening of TCRB CDR3 length in all four CD4+ subsets.

Libraries were prepared through the immunoSEQ multiplex PCR assay. The High Capacity cDNA Reverse Transcription Kit was used to reverse transcribe all of the isolated RNA, meaning that expressed TCRB transcripts were what got sequenced. The clones in this table, taken by TCRdb from immuneACCESS, are in-frame only. Not every clone is retained; where verified, under half of the shortfall comes from an unresolved V gene, and the cause of the rest is unknown. Recorded for this sample are tens of thousands of clones; around 49% of them occurred a single time. 0.7% of the sample is held by the ten biggest clonotypes. These receptors are not linked to any known antigen. The material sequenced was central memory CD4+ T cells from blood. These receptors all stem from a man younger than 45 with type 1 diabetes.

The CDR3 reads CSVTGVSDEKLFF. As DNA, the CDR3 is TGCAGCGTTACAGGGGTATCGGATGAAAAACTGTTTTTT. The V call is TRBV29-1, the J call TRBJ1-4, with 7 positions matching TRBD1. Germline V gene sequence: CDR1 SQVTM, CDR2 ANQGSEA. J was trimmed by 6 bases and V by 5 bases; bases with no gene match: 6. CDR3 length equals 13 residues.

The chain combines TRBV7-9 with TRBJ2-4, with TRBD1 identical over 8 bases. The length of the CDR3 is 15 residues. Germline V gives CDR1 SEHNR, CDR2 FQNEAQ (reference sequence). Trimming removed 5 bases from V and 2 bases from J; junction bases left unmatched: 5. In DNA, the CDR3 is TGTGCCAGCAGCCAACGGACAGGGACCAAAAACATTCAGTACTTC. It codes for CASSQRTGTKNIQYF.

The V call is TRBV7-9, the J call TRBJ1-2, with TRBD1 identical over 7 bases. The CDR3 length is 13 residues. Germline CDR1 and CDR2: SEHNR and FQNEAQ (reference sequence). J was trimmed by 6 bases and V by 5 bases; bases with no gene match: 6. The CDR3, as DNA: TGTGCCAGCAGCGGTGAAGGGGGCGATGGCTACACCTTC. The encoded protein is CASSGEGGDGYTF.

The V gene is TRBV11-3, the J gene TRBJ2-5; 7 positions agree with TRBD2. The CDR3 covers 15 residues. V lost 3 bases and J lost 2; bases outside the gene matches: 6. The germline gives CDR1 SGHNT, CDR2 YENEEA. The CDR3 bases are TGTGCCAGCAGCTTGGGGGGGTTGGGGCAAGAGACCCAGTACTTC. This sequence encodes CASSLGGLGQETQYF. Based on the CDR3 plus reference TRBV11-3 and TRBJ2-5, the full variable domain is EAGVVQSPRYKIIEKKQPVAFWCNPISGHNTLYWYLQNLGQGPELLIRYENEEAVDDSQLPKDRFSAERLKGVDSTLKIQPAELGDSAVYLCASSLGGLGQETQYFGPGTRLLVL.

The chain combines TRBV7-9 with TRBJ1-1, with 9 bases fitting TRBD1. The CDR3 is 19 residues long. J was trimmed by 0 bases and V by 0 bases; bases with no gene match: 11. Germline loops: CDR1 SEHNR, CDR2 FQNEAQ (reference sequence). CDR3 sequence (DNA): TGTGCCAGCAGCTTAGCGTTTACCGGGACAGGGATATTGAACACTGAAGCTTTCTTT. This encodes CASSLAFTGTGILNTEAFF.

The chain recombines TRBV10-3 with TRBJ1-1, with D hard to call. Per the germline V gene, CDR1 is ENHRY and CDR2 is SYGVKD. The length of the CDR3 is 12 residues. Between the trimmed V and J ends, which lost 8 bases and 0 bases, there was a span of 7 bases. In DNA, the CDR3 is TGTGCCATCGGCGCGGTGAACACTGAAGCTTTCTTT. Its protein product is CAIGAVNTEAFF.

The rearrangement joins TRBV6-5 to TRBJ2-3; TRBD2 matches 7 bases. V was clipped by 5 bases and J by 3 bases; unmatched bases: 5. The CDR3 is 14 residues long. The germline gives CDR1 MNHEY, CDR2 SVGAGI. CDR3 in DNA: TGTGCCAGCAGTCGCCGGGGGGAAACAGATACGCAGTATTTT. This encodes CASSRRGETDTQYF.

V is TRBV4-2 and J is TRBJ2-7; no firm D call. Germline assignment: CDR1 LGHNA and CDR2 YNFKEQ. This CDR3 has 12 amino acids. Between the trimmed V and J ends, which lost 0 bases and 2 bases, there was a span of 2 bases. The CDR3 spells CASSQDTYEQYF. CDR3 nucleotides: TGTGCCAGCAGCCAAGACACCTACGAGCAGTACTTC.

This clone has a handful of counts. The chain has TRBV29-1 and TRBJ1-2, with TRBD1 matching 9 bases. Germline V gene data show CDR1 as SQVTM and CDR2 as ANQGSEA. After removal of 4 bases from V and 4 bases from J, the junction contained 4 bases not matched to a gene. The CDR3 has 13 residues. CDR3 nucleotide sequence: TGCAGCGTTGGGGACAGGGTCGGCTATGGCTACACCTTC. This sequence encodes CSVGDRVGYGYTF.

This chain links TRBV19 with TRBJ1-1; D might be TRBD1 (5 bases). V was cut by 3 bases and J by 4 bases, with 9 bases left in between. Germline loops: CDR1 LNHDA, CDR2 SQIVND (reference sequence). CDR3 length: 13 amino acids. In nucleotides, the CDR3 is TGTGCCAGTAGTATTCAGGGTGTCACTGAAGCTTTCTTT. It is translated as CASSIQGVTEAFF.

The chain couples TRBV5-5 to TRBJ2-5; D call uncertain. V lost 4 bases, J lost 4 bases, and 14 bases lay in between. Germline-derived CDR1 and CDR2 are SGHKS and YYEKEE (reference sequence). The CDR3 runs to 14 residues. The CDR3 spells CASSPTRLLETQYF. CDR3 sequence (DNA): TGTGCCAGCAGCCCCACGAGGCTGTTAGAGACCCAGTACTTC. The variable domain in full, completed from reference TRBV5-5 and TRBJ2-5, reads DAGVTQSPTHLIKTRGQQVTLRCSPISGHKSVSWYQQVLGQGPQFIFQYYEKEERGRGNFPDRFSARQFPNYSSELNVNALLLGDSALYLCASSPTRLLETQYFGPGTRLLVL.

The V and J genes are TRBV27 and TRBJ2-7; the match to TRBD1 covers 7 bases. The germline gives CDR1 MNHEY, CDR2 SMNVEV (reference sequence). Unmatched junction bases numbered 10, after V lost 5 bases and J lost 3 bases. The CDR3 extends over 15 amino acids. CDR3 in amino acids: CASSRRQGPIYEQYF. The CDR3 region has the DNA TGTGCCAGCAGTAGGCGACAGGGCCCAATCTACGAGCAGTACTTC.

The rearrangement links TRBV29-1 to TRBJ2-5; 11 positions match TRBD2. The CDR3 is 15 residues long. After removal of 5 bases from V and 1 base from J, the junction contained 6 bases not matched to a gene. Germline V lookup: CDR1 SQVTM, CDR2 ANQGSEA. CDR3 sequence reads: CSVFGLAGFQETQYF. In nucleotides, the CDR3 is TGCAGCGTTTTCGGACTAGCGGGCTTCCAAGAGACCCAGTACTTC.

A note on this clone: Distinct nucleotide sequences in the sample also encode this CDR3. CDR3 residues: CASSGQGNQPQHF. Here the CDR3 DNA reads TGTGCCAGCAGTGGGCAGGGGAATCAGCCCCAGCATTTT. The chain is built from TRBV2 and TRBJ1-5; possibly TRBD1 for D (6 bases). V was shortened by 4 bases and J by 4 bases, with 8 bases between the two germline ends. This CDR3 comprises 13 residues. Germline V gene lookup returns CDR1 SNHLY and CDR2 FYNNEI. Filled out from reference TRBV2 and TRBJ1-5, the complete variable domain reads EPEVTQTPSHQVTQMGQEVILRCVPISNHLYFYWYRQILGQKVEFLVSFYNNEISEKSEIFDDQFSVERPDGSNFTLKIRSTKLEDSAMYFCASSGQGNQPQHFGDGTRLSIL.

V is TRBV6-1 and J is TRBJ2-7; 8 bases match TRBD1. This CDR3 spans 15 amino acids. V gave up 6 bases and J gave up 5 bases; unmatched junction bases: 12. From germline, CDR1 is MNHNS and CDR2 SASEGT. The CDR3 DNA reads as TGTGCCAGCAGAGACAGGGGACAGAGGCGAAACGAGCAGTACTTC. Protein: CASRDRGQRRNEQYF.